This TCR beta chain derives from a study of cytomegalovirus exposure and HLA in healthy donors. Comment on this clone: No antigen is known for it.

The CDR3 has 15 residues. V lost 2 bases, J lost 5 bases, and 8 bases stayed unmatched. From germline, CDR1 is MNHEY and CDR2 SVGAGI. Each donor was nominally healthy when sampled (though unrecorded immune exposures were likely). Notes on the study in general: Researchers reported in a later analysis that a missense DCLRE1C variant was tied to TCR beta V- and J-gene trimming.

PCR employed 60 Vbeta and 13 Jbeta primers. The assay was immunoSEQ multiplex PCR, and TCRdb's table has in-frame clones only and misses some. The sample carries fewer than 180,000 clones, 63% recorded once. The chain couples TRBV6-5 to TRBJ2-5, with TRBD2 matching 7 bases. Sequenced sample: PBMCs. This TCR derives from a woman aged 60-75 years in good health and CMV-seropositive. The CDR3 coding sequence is TGTGCCAGCAGTTACGGGGCGGGAGCGGGGGAGACCCAGTACTTC. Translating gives CASSYGAGAGETQYF.